This entry is about one T cell receptor beta chain. The sample comes from a study of shared clonotypes between healthy human individuals. In the sorted-subset replicate PCRs, about 200 ng DNA, around 32,000 T cell genomes, was used. Profiled with immunoSEQ multiplex PCR; TCRdb holds only in-frame clones, not every one. The sample holds a few million clones, under 95% seen once. The receptor was isolated from a man in his late teens or twenties in good health. Some clones in this sample may be carry-over from other donors' samples. Sequencing input: naive CD4+ T cells from PBMCs. The subset denotes: CD45RA+ positively selected.

CDR3: CASSFDEYNEQFF. The CDR3 nucleotides read TGTGCCAGCAGCTTTGACGAGTACAATGAGCAGTTCTTC. This sequence joins TRBV7-9 and TRBJ2-1; no clear D. CDR3 length equals 13 residues. CDR1 SEHNR and CDR2 FQNEAQ come from the germline V gene (reference sequence). Deletions cut 3 bases from V and 4 bases from J, with 7 bases between.